Presented here are 9 T cell receptor beta chains from one specimen sequenced in a study of cytomegalovirus exposure and HLA in healthy donors. A multiplex PCR was run with 60 Vbeta primers and 13 Jbeta primers. This table comes from immunoSEQ multiplex PCR, and its TCRdb copy is limited to in-frame clones, with some not included. Of 90,000 to 150,000 clones in the sample, 60% to 85% were seen once. The material sequenced was PBMCs. The receptors shown here come from a female donor in good health and CMV-seronegative.

The rearrangement uses TRBV7-9 and TRBJ1-1; TRBD1 agrees at 9 bases. CDR1 SEHNR and CDR2 FQNEAQ come from the germline V gene (reference sequence). V shed 1 base, J shed 4 bases, and the junction held 1 base outside the gene matches. The CDR3 has 14 amino acids. The CDR3 here is CASSLEGQGTEAFF. As DNA, the CDR3 is TGTGCCAGCAGCTTAGAGGGACAGGGCACTGAAGCTTTCTTT.

This clone was seen just once. The chain combines TRBV6-5 with TRBJ1-4; D is undetermined. Germline CDR1 is MNHEY and CDR2 is SVGAGI. The CDR3 is made up of 14 amino acids. V lost 5 bases and J lost 8, with 15 bases in between. This CDR3 reads CASSEEVNYEKLFF. The CDR3 DNA reads TGTGCCAGCAGTGAAGAGGTGAATTACGAAAAACTGTTTTTT.

A few counts support this clone. This chain's CDR3 is CASSESFEQFF. The DNA for the CDR3 is TGTGCCAGCAGTGAGAGCTTTGAGCAGTTCTTC. The rearrangement links TRBV2 to TRBJ2-1; D gene ambiguous. The V and J ends lost 3 bases and 9 bases respectively, with 6 bases between them. Looked up from germline, CDR1 is SNHLY and CDR2 is FYNNEI. The CDR3 has 11 residues.

The V and J genes are TRBV5-1 and TRBJ1-2; no clear D. Germline assignment: CDR1 SGHRS and CDR2 YFSETQ. The CDR3 contains 16 residues. Trimming pared 4 bases from V and 1 base from J, leaving 17 bases between. The CDR3 DNA follows: TGCGCCAGCAGCCCGGAAGGAGCCGCCTATAACTATGGCTACACCTTC. Its translation is CASSPEGAAYNYGYTF.

This CDR3 is CASSLNDIQGGGETQYF. Written as DNA, the CDR3 is TGTGCCAGCAGCTTAAACGACATACAGGGCGGGGGAGAGACCCAGTACTTC. V usage is TRBV13 and J usage is TRBJ2-5, with D perhaps TRBD2 (7 bases). This CDR3 has 17 amino acids. V was pared by 2 bases and J by 4 bases, with 20 bases between. Germline V gives CDR1 PRHDT, CDR2 FYEKMQ (reference sequence).

The chain joins TRBV5-5 to TRBJ1-2; D might be TRBD1 (5 bases). The CDR3 covers 15 residues. Deletions cut 0 bases from V and 2 bases from J, with 11 bases between. Germline CDR1 and CDR2: SGHKS and YYEKEE (reference sequence). CDR3 region: CASSLGGTANYGYTF. In DNA, the CDR3 is TGTGCCAGCAGCTTGGGTGGGACTGCAAACTATGGCTACACCTTC.

The rearrangement joins TRBV11-2 to TRBJ2-3; the D is unclear. V lost 3 bases, J lost 0 bases, and 7 bases lay in between. The CDR3 runs 14 residues. Germline V gives CDR1 SGHAT, CDR2 FQNNGV. The CDR3 region is CASSFPQSTDTQYF. In DNA, the CDR3 is TGTGCCAGCAGCTTTCCTCAGAGCACAGATACGCAGTATTTT.

V is TRBV27 and J is TRBJ1-5, with TRBD1 matching 12 bases. The ends lost 5 bases at V and 6 bases at J; junction bases unmatched: 8. The CDR3 contains 16 residues. The V gene's germline CDR1 is MNHEY and CDR2 SMNVEV (reference sequence). The CDR3 DNA sequence: TGTGCCAGCAGTCCCGGGACAGGGGGCGGGATTCAGCCCCAGCATTTT. This gives the protein CASSPGTGGGIQPQHF.

A word on this clone: This CDR3 is also generated by other DNA sequences in the sample. The genes are TRBV9 and TRBJ2-7, with 11 nucleotides matching TRBD1. V trimming: 3 bases; J trimming: 2 bases; junction bases outside the gene matches: 7. This CDR3 is built from 16 residues. Germline-derived CDR1 and CDR2 are SGDLS and YYNGEE. This chain's CDR3 is CASSGGDRGSTYEQYF. The CDR3 region has the DNA TGTGCCAGCAGCGGAGGGGACAGGGGGTCCACCTACGAGCAGTACTTC.